The 3 T cell receptor beta chains below all came from one sample that was sequenced in a study of CXCR3-negative and CXCR3-positive naive CD8 T cells. UMI-labeled 5' RACE yielded the TRB cDNA libraries. From the 5' RACE reads, TCRdb lists one entry per CDR3 protein and no DNA. The sample data list some 130,000 distinct CDR3 sequences. Material: naive CXCR3- CD8+ T cells from blood. Subset noted: CD45RO-CCR7+CD27+CD95- naive CD8+ T cells lacking CXCR3 (TNR3-). These receptors all come from a human donor in good health. Some clones in this sample may be carry-over from other donors' samples.

The chain employs TRBV5-5 and TRBJ2-3; TCRdb returns TRBD2, unconfirmable since there is no DNA. Germline V gives CDR1 SGHKS, CDR2 YYEKEE (reference sequence). The CDR3 consists of 15 residues. This CDR3 reads CASSFLAAEADTQYF.

This chain connects TRBV14 to TRBJ2-3; absent DNA, TCRdb's TRBD2 call cannot be checked. CDR3 length: 15 amino acids. CDR1 is SGHDN, CDR2 FVKESK, per germline. The CDR3: CASSQEVRSGNLQYF.

The chain combines TRBV5-5 with TRBJ2-1. Germline values: CDR1 SGHKS, CDR2 YYEKEE (reference sequence). The CDR3 has 11 residues. The CDR3 loop is CASSLGGKQFF.